These T cell receptor beta chains were read from a single sample in a study of technical replicates of blood from several donors. Only in-frame clones appear in the TCRdb table, and some are missing; sequencing was by immunoSEQ multiplex PCR. This table has fewer than 60,000 clones, roughly 92% appearing once. Material: PBMCs. Source of these receptors: a human donor in good health. Some clones in this sample may be carry-over from other donors' samples. Each CDR3 is given with its conserved first and last residue. Fields, in order: D gene, clone size, V gene, CDR3 length, J gene, CDR3 DNA, CDR3 protein. D genes are given only for firm matches. The size entry is marked missing in some rows and otherwise reads once, few, many or a size class.

d_gene: -
abundance: -
v_gene: TRBV15
len: 13
j_gene: TRBJ1-1
CDR3nt: TGTGCCACCAGCAGAGATCGGGTCACTGAAGCTTTCTTT
CDR3aa: CATSRDRVTEAFF

d_gene: TRBD2
abundance: -
v_gene: TRBV4-2
len: 16
j_gene: TRBJ2-1
CDR3nt: TGTGCCAGCAGCCAAGTGAGGCTAGCGGGGGATAGTGAGCAGTTCTTC
CDR3aa: CASSQVRLAGDSEQFF

d_gene: TRBD2
abundance: once
v_gene: TRBV19
len: 15
j_gene: TRBJ2-3
CDR3nt: TGTGCCAGTAGCAGGACTAGCGGGAGGACAGATACGCAGTATTTT
CDR3aa: CASSRTSGRTDTQYF

d_gene: TRBD2
abundance: -
v_gene: TRBV4-1
len: 15
j_gene: TRBJ2-5
CDR3nt: TGCGCCAGCAGCCCGTTTGGGGGGGGGAGGGAGACCCAGTACTTC
CDR3aa: CASSPFGGGRETQYF

d_gene: -
abundance: -
v_gene: TRBV11-1
len: 14
j_gene: TRBJ2-5
CDR3nt: TGTGCCAGCAGTTTTAGCGGAGAGGGGGAGACCCAGTACTTC
CDR3aa: CASSFSGEGETQYF

d_gene: -
abundance: -
v_gene: TRBV5-6
len: 13
j_gene: TRBJ2-5
CDR3nt: TGTGCCAGCAGCTTGGGCCAGCAAGAGACCCAGTACTTC
CDR3aa: CASSLGQQETQYF

d_gene: -
abundance: -
v_gene: TRBV21-1
len: 18
j_gene: TRBJ2-1
CDR3nt: TGTGCCAGCAGCAAAAGGGGACTAGCGGGGGCATTCTACAATGAGCAGTTCTTC
CDR3aa: CASSKRGLAGAFYNEQFF

d_gene: -
abundance: -
v_gene: TRBV19
len: 15
j_gene: TRBJ1-2
CDR3nt: TGTGCCAGTAGTATAGCATACAGACAGAACTATGGCTACACCTTC
CDR3aa: CASSIAYRQNYGYTF

d_gene: TRBD2
abundance: -
v_gene: TRBV4-3
len: 16
j_gene: TRBJ2-5
CDR3nt: TGCGCCAGCAGCCATATACTAGCGGGAGGCGTTAAGACCCAGTACTTC
CDR3aa: CASSHILAGGVKTQYF

d_gene: TRBD1
abundance: -
v_gene: TRBV4-1
len: 15
j_gene: TRBJ1-2
CDR3nt: TGCGCCAGCAGCCAAGACACAGGGGCTTTCTTTGGCTACACCTTC
CDR3aa: CASSQDTGAFFGYTF

d_gene: TRBD2
abundance: -
v_gene: TRBV10-3
len: 13
j_gene: TRBJ2-2
CDR3nt: TGTGCCACCCAGCGGGAACAATCCGGGGAGCTGTTTTTT
CDR3aa: CATQREQSGELFF

d_gene: -
abundance: -
v_gene: TRBV9
len: 14
j_gene: TRBJ2-6
CDR3nt: TGTGCCAGCAGCACAGTTGGTGGGGCCAACGTCCTGACTTTC
CDR3aa: CASSTVGGANVLTF

d_gene: -
abundance: -
v_gene: TRBV2
len: 14
j_gene: TRBJ1-6
CDR3nt: TGTGCCAGCAGAAGGGGTTCCGATAATTCACCCCTCCACTTT
CDR3aa: CASRRGSDNSPLHF

d_gene: -
abundance: -
v_gene: TRBV15
len: 14
j_gene: TRBJ2-1
CDR3nt: TGTGCCACCAGCAGAGATCCCCCGGGACTTGAGCAGTTCTTC
CDR3aa: CATSRDPPGLEQFF

d_gene: TRBD1
abundance: -
v_gene: TRBV14
len: 19
j_gene: TRBJ2-5
CDR3nt: TGTGCCAGCAGCCAATCCTCTGACAGGGGGCTGATGAGGCAAGAGACCCAGTACTTC
CDR3aa: CASSQSSDRGLMRQETQYF

d_gene: TRBD2
abundance: -
v_gene: TRBV18
len: 14
j_gene: TRBJ2-3
CDR3nt: TGTGCCAGCTCACGGACTAGCGGCACAGATACGCAGTATTTT
CDR3aa: CASSRTSGTDTQYF

d_gene: -
abundance: once
v_gene: TRBV9
len: 16
j_gene: TRBJ2-3
CDR3nt: TGTGCCAGCAGCGTAGCAGGCGGGACCGGAGTGGATACGCAGTATTTT
CDR3aa: CASSVAGGTGVDTQYF

d_gene: -
abundance: -
v_gene: TRBV11-2
len: 14
j_gene: TRBJ1-6
CDR3nt: TGTGCCAGCATCCCGGGAGCGGGGGGTTCACCCCTCCACTTT
CDR3aa: CASIPGAGGSPLHF

d_gene: -
abundance: few
v_gene: TRBV7-9
len: 16
j_gene: TRBJ1-2
CDR3nt: TGTGCCAGCAGTCAAAGCCGGGGAACTCAGGACTATGGCTACACCTTC
CDR3aa: CASSQSRGTQDYGYTF

d_gene: -
abundance: -
v_gene: TRBV4-2
len: 15
j_gene: TRBJ1-1
CDR3nt: TGTGCCAGCAGCCAAGATTTGGGAGGGAACACTGAAGCTTTCTTT
CDR3aa: CASSQDLGGNTEAFF

d_gene: TRBD1
abundance: -
v_gene: TRBV19
len: 16
j_gene: TRBJ2-7
CDR3nt: TGTGCCAGTAGGACTACAGGGGGCCCATCCTCCTACGAGCAGTACTTC
CDR3aa: CASRTTGGPSSYEQYF

d_gene: TRBD1
abundance: few
v_gene: TRBV11-3
len: 13
j_gene: TRBJ2-7
CDR3nt: TGTGCCAGCAGTCAACAGGGGAACTACGAGCAGTACTTC
CDR3aa: CASSQQGNYEQYF

d_gene: -
abundance: -
v_gene: TRBV7-2
len: 14
j_gene: TRBJ2-7
CDR3nt: TGTGCCAGCAGCTTAGTTGTGGGGGCCAACGAGCAGTACTTC
CDR3aa: CASSLVVGANEQYF

d_gene: -
abundance: -
v_gene: TRBV6-1
len: 15
j_gene: TRBJ1-5
CDR3nt: TGTGCCAGCAGTGAGAGAGAAACTCGCAATCAGCCCCAGCATTTT
CDR3aa: CASSERETRNQPQHF

d_gene: -
abundance: -
v_gene: TRBV27
len: 18
j_gene: TRBJ2-3
CDR3nt: TGTGCCAGCAGCTTTACTCAACTACACCCGACTAGCACAGATACGCAGTATTTT
CDR3aa: CASSFTQLHPTSTDTQYF

d_gene: TRBD2
abundance: -
v_gene: TRBV5-4
len: 16
j_gene: TRBJ2-5
CDR3nt: TGTGCCAGCAGCCCGGGGGGGCAATCAAGGCGGGAGACCCAGTACTTC
CDR3aa: CASSPGGQSRRETQYF

d_gene: TRBD1
abundance: -
v_gene: TRBV18
len: 14
j_gene: TRBJ1-2
CDR3nt: TGTGCCAGCTCTCCTGGACAGGGTATAAGCTACTGGACCTTC
CDR3aa: CASSPGQGISYWTF

d_gene: -
abundance: many
v_gene: TRBV7-2
len: 14
j_gene: TRBJ2-7
CDR3nt: TGTGCCAGCAGATTAGGGGGCGGGAGCTACGAGCAGTACTTC
CDR3aa: CASRLGGGSYEQYF

d_gene: -
abundance: -
v_gene: TRBV7-2
len: 15
j_gene: TRBJ2-3
CDR3nt: TGTGCCAGCAGCTTGGTAGGAGGTAGCACAGATACGCAGTATTTT
CDR3aa: CASSLVGGSTDTQYF

d_gene: -
abundance: -
v_gene: TRBV4-3
len: 16
j_gene: TRBJ2-7
CDR3nt: TGCGCCAGCAGCCAAGATCGAGCCGGGAGCTCCTACGAGCAGTACTTC
CDR3aa: CASSQDRAGSSYEQYF

d_gene: TRBD2
abundance: -
v_gene: TRBV11-3
len: 15
j_gene: TRBJ2-5
CDR3nt: TGTGCCAGCAGCTTAGGACTAGCGGGGGGGGAGACCCAGTACTTC
CDR3aa: CASSLGLAGGETQYF

d_gene: TRBD2
abundance: -
v_gene: TRBV5-1
len: 14
j_gene: TRBJ2-1
CDR3nt: TGCGCCAGCAGCGGGGGTGCAGCGGGAGGGCCCTGGTTCTTC
CDR3aa: CASSGGAAGGPWFF

d_gene: -
abundance: once
v_gene: TRBV7-2
len: 16
j_gene: TRBJ2-2
CDR3nt: TGTGCCAGCAGCCCCTATCTGGGGGGTCTGACCGGGGAGCTGTTTTTT
CDR3aa: CASSPYLGGLTGELFF

d_gene: -
abundance: -
v_gene: TRBV10-3
len: 14
j_gene: TRBJ1-2
CDR3nt: TGTGCCATCAGTGAGAGCTCGTCTGGCTATGGCTACACCTTC
CDR3aa: CAISESSSGYGYTF

d_gene: -
abundance: -
v_gene: TRBV5-1
len: 14
j_gene: TRBJ2-5
CDR3nt: TGCGCCAGCAGCTTGAGTAGCGGTCAAGAGACCCAGTACTTC
CDR3aa: CASSLSSGQETQYF

d_gene: -
abundance: -
v_gene: TRBV5-1
len: 14
j_gene: TRBJ2-1
CDR3nt: TGCGCCAGCAGCTACAGCACTAGGAGCAATGAGCAGTTCTTC
CDR3aa: CASSYSTRSNEQFF

d_gene: -
abundance: -
v_gene: TRBV7-9
len: 13
j_gene: TRBJ2-5
CDR3nt: TGTGCCAGCAGCTTAGTCGTTCAAGAGACCCAGTACTTC
CDR3aa: CASSLVVQETQYF

d_gene: -
abundance: -
v_gene: TRBV6-1
len: 14
j_gene: TRBJ1-2
CDR3nt: TGTGCCAGCAGTGAAGCTTCGGTCCGGGGTGGCTACACCTTC
CDR3aa: CASSEASVRGGYTF

d_gene: TRBD2
abundance: -
v_gene: TRBV15
len: 16
j_gene: TRBJ2-7
CDR3nt: TGTGCCACCAGCAGAGCAGGCGGGGGACTGGCCTACGAGCAGTACTTC
CDR3aa: CATSRAGGGLAYEQYF

d_gene: -
abundance: -
v_gene: TRBV9
len: 16
j_gene: TRBJ2-1
CDR3nt: TGTGCCAGCAGCGTAGGTGTGGAGGGCCCCTACAATGAGCAGTTCTTC
CDR3aa: CASSVGVEGPYNEQFF

d_gene: TRBD2
abundance: few
v_gene: TRBV13
len: 13
j_gene: TRBJ2-5
CDR3nt: TGTGCCAGCAGCTCTAGCGGCCAAGAGACCCAGTACTTC
CDR3aa: CASSSSGQETQYF

d_gene: -
abundance: -
v_gene: TRBV6-4
len: 17
j_gene: TRBJ2-7
CDR3nt: TGTGCCAGCAGTGACGAGCAAAAAAAAACCGGAGGGTGCGAGCAGTACTTC
CDR3aa: CASSDEQKKTGGCEQYF

d_gene: -
abundance: once
v_gene: TRBV29-1
len: 14
j_gene: TRBJ2-1
CDR3nt: TGCAGCGTCCACACTCGGGACACTCACAATGAGCAGTTCTTC
CDR3aa: CSVHTRDTHNEQFF

d_gene: TRBD2
abundance: -
v_gene: TRBV7-6
len: 16
j_gene: TRBJ2-1
CDR3nt: TGTGCCAGCAGCAATATAGCGGGGAGCTCCTACAATGAGCAGTTCTTC
CDR3aa: CASSNIAGSSYNEQFF

d_gene: TRBD2
abundance: -
v_gene: TRBV6-1
len: 16
j_gene: TRBJ2-1
CDR3nt: TGTGCCAGCAGTGGCCGCGGGACTAGCGGGAGATTTGAGCAGTTCTTC
CDR3aa: CASSGRGTSGRFEQFF

d_gene: TRBD2
abundance: -
v_gene: TRBV27
len: 14
j_gene: TRBJ2-5
CDR3nt: TGTGCCAGCAGTCGAGCGGGGGGCGGAGAGACCCAGTACTTC
CDR3aa: CASSRAGGGETQYF

d_gene: TRBD2
abundance: -
v_gene: TRBV5-1
len: 18
j_gene: TRBJ2-1
CDR3nt: TGCGCCAGCAGCTCCAGCGGGAGGGCCGGCGCATCCTACAATGAGCAGTTCTTC
CDR3aa: CASSSSGRAGASYNEQFF